This entry lists 20 T cell receptor beta chains sequenced from one sample in a study of blood T cell repertoires in COVID-19. Generated by immunoSEQ multiplex PCR, the TCRdb table keeps only in-frame clones and is missing some. The data contain about 360,000 clones, around 88% of them singletons. The specimen sequenced was peripheral blood. These receptor sequences come from a woman aged 60-75 years with COVID-19, enrolled during active disease.

The V gene is TRBV30, the J gene TRBJ2-3; 8 bases are a match to TRBD1. Germline V lookup: CDR1 GTSNPN, CDR2 SVGIG (reference sequence). Germline trimming cut 4 bases from V and 4 bases from J; bases unmatched to any gene: 4. This CDR3 is built from 13 residues. CDR3 nucleotides: TGTGCCTGGACCCGACAGGGGCCAGATACGCAGTATTTT. Its protein product is CAWTRQGPDTQYF.

This clone was recorded only once. This rearrangement joins TRBV3-1 (or the pseudogene TRBV3-2) to TRBJ1-5, with D hard to call. Trimming cost V 4 bases and J 11 bases, with 12 bases left between them. Germline CDR1 and CDR2: LGHDT and YNNKEL (reference sequence). The length of the CDR3 is 12 residues. CDR3 sequence (DNA): TGTGCCAGCAGCCTAAAGTCCGGGTCCCAGCATTTT. It specifies CASSLKSGSQHF.

V is TRBV30 and J is TRBJ1-1; weak D call: TRBD1 (5 bases). The CDR3 contains 12 residues. The V gene's germline CDR1 is GTSNPN and CDR2 SVGIG (reference sequence). The ends were cut back, 3 bases at V and 7 bases at J, with 12 bases in the middle. The CDR3, as DNA: TGTGCCTGGAGGGGCCCAGGGAATGAAGCTTTCTTT. Amino acids: CAWRGPGNEAFF.

This clone was counted only a few times. The chain uses TRBV6-1 and TRBJ1-5; 8 bases align to TRBD1. CDR1 and CDR2 (germline): MNHNS, SASEGT. The CDR3 is 14 amino acids. With 2 bases clipped from V and 5 bases from J, the junction kept 2 bases outside the gene matches. The CDR3 DNA reads as TGTGCCAGCAGTGAACCAGGGGGCGATCAGCCCCAGCATTTT. Its protein is CASSEPGGDQPQHF.

This sequence joins TRBV27 and TRBJ1-2, with a weak D call TRBD1 (6 bases). V was trimmed by 5 bases and J by 2 bases, leaving 12 bases between them. This CDR3 has 14 residues. From germline, CDR1 is MNHEY and CDR2 SMNVEV (reference sequence). The CDR3 nucleotides are TGTGCCAGCAGTCCCGGGGGGGCGAACTATGGCTACACCTTC. Translating it yields CASSPGGANYGYTF.

The chain has TRBV7-9 and TRBJ1-2; possible D gene TRBD1, 5 bases. V shed 2 bases and J shed 3 bases, with 7 bases lying between them. Looked up from germline, CDR1 is SEHNR and CDR2 is FQNEAQ (reference sequence). The CDR3 runs to 13 residues. CDR3 coding DNA: TGTGCCAGCAGCTTACAGGGTTACTATGGCTACACCTTC. Translating it yields CASSLQGYYGYTF.

In this sample, this clone turned up a few times. The chain uses TRBV2 and TRBJ2-5; 8 bases are a match to TRBD2. Germline assignment: CDR1 SNHLY and CDR2 FYNNEI. This CDR3 is built from 14 residues. V lost 9 bases and J lost 3; bases outside the gene matches: 9. CDR3 nucleotides: TGTGCCAGTCCCTTACGGGAGGGGGAAGAGACCCAGTACTTC. It encodes CASPLREGEETQYF.

The CDR3 DNA reads TGTGCCAGCAGTTTAGGGCCTAACTATGGCTACACCTTC. This encodes CASSLGPNYGYTF. The chain links TRBV12-3 or TRBV12-4 to TRBJ1-2; D call uncertain. V gave up 1 base and J gave up 0 bases, with 3 bases separating them. This CDR3 spans 13 amino acids.

The chain combines TRBV18 with TRBJ1-1; D is perhaps TRBD1 (6 bases). This CDR3 has 15 residues. Trimming stripped 0 bases from V and 4 bases from J, with 12 bases between. Germline lookup yields CDR1 KGHSH and CDR2 LQKENI. The DNA for the CDR3 is TGTGCCAGCTCACCACCGAGCAGGGGTGGCACTGAAGCTTTCTTT. Its protein product is CASSPPSRGGTEAFF.

This chain links TRBV7-2 with TRBJ1-2; 8 nucleotides align to TRBD1. Germline V gene lookup returns CDR1 SGHTA and CDR2 FQGNSA. Trimming removed 5 bases from V and 4 bases from J; junction bases left unmatched: 6. The CDR3 covers 14 residues. The CDR3 loop is CASSRRGPLYGYTF. The CDR3 DNA reads as TGTGCCAGCAGCCGCAGGGGGCCCCTCTATGGCTACACCTTC.

The chain recombines TRBV20-1 with TRBJ1-1; 7 nucleotides align to TRBD1. V gave up 3 bases and J gave up 0 bases; unmatched junction bases: 7. Germline-derived CDR1 and CDR2 are DFQATT and SNEGSKA (reference sequence). CDR3 length: 15 amino acids. The DNA for the CDR3 is TGCAGTGCTAGTGGGGGGACAGCAATGAACACTGAAGCTTTCTTT. Translated, it gives CSASGGTAMNTEAFF.

This chain joins TRBV7-3 and TRBJ2-2, with D maybe TRBD2 (5 bases). Germline assignment: CDR1 SGHTA and CDR2 FQGTGA. CDR3 size: 13 residues. V was pared by 4 bases and J by 5 bases, with 8 bases between. This chain's CDR3 is CASSSGVTGELFF. CDR3 DNA: TGTGCCAGCAGCTCCGGGGTGACCGGGGAGCTGTTTTTT.

The chain joins TRBV7-9 to TRBJ2-3, with D possibly being TRBD1 (6 bases). CDR1 is SEHNR and CDR2 is FQNEAQ in the germline V gene (reference sequence). The CDR3 length is 14 residues. V dropped 5 bases and J dropped 6 bases, with 15 bases sitting between them. CDR3 region: CASSPTGNPDTQYF. The DNA of the CDR3 is TGTGCCAGCAGCCCCACAGGGAACCCGGATACGCAGTATTTT.

CDR3 in amino acids: CASSQMAGAYNEQFF. The CDR3 DNA reads TGTGCCAGCAGCCAAATGGCAGGGGCCTACAATGAGCAGTTCTTC. The chain has TRBV3-1 (or the pseudogene TRBV3-2) and TRBJ2-1; possible D gene TRBD1, 6 bases. There are 15 residues in the CDR3. The germline CDR1 and CDR2 sequences are LGHDT and YNNKEL (reference sequence). Trimming removed 2 bases at V and 2 bases at J, with 10 bases between.

The rearrangement uses TRBV2 and TRBJ2-2; 7 bases align to TRBD1. From germline, CDR1 is SNHLY and CDR2 FYNNEI. The CDR3 is made up of 15 amino acids. Trimming removed 3 bases from V and 2 bases from J; junction bases left unmatched: 3. The CDR3 DNA reads TGTGCCAGCAGTGAGAGGGGGCTTAACACCGGGGAGCTGTTTTTT. Translation gives CASSERGLNTGELFF.

The count of this clone is one. This rearrangement joins TRBV6-5 to TRBJ2-3, with TRBD2 as a possible D gene (5 bases). Germline CDR1 is MNHEY and CDR2 is SVGAGI. V was pared by 11 bases and J by 5 bases, with 17 bases between. The CDR3 extends over 13 amino acids. The CDR3 reads CAGYQDSQDTQYF. The CDR3 DNA reads as TGTGCCGGCTACCAGGACTCACAAGATACGCAGTATTTT.

CDR3 coding DNA: TGTGCCATCAGTGACGGAGGGTTTGGCTACACCTTC. It yields the protein CAISDGGFGYTF. The chain recombines TRBV10-3 with TRBJ1-2; D gene unclear. Germline V gene sequence: CDR1 ENHRY, CDR2 SYGVKD. This CDR3 has 12 residues. Trimming removed 3 bases at V and 7 bases at J, with 9 bases between.

The chain uses TRBV7-8 and TRBJ2-1, with TRBD2 matching 12 bases. CDR3 length equals 17 residues. CDR1 and CDR2 from the germline V gene are SGHVS and FQNEAQ. J gave up 6 bases and V 5 bases, and 11 bases lay outside the gene matches. The CDR3 coding sequence is TGTGCCAGCAGCCGTAGTCTAGCGGGGGGGCTTAGCAATGAGCAGTTCTTC. Its translation is CASSRSLAGGLSNEQFF.

This clone was picked up one time. The chain recombines TRBV27 with TRBJ2-5; 10 nucleotides match TRBD1. The length of the CDR3 is 14 residues. V dropped 6 bases and J dropped 5; count of bases not matched to a gene: 6. Germline-derived CDR1 and CDR2 are MNHEY and SMNVEV (reference sequence). The DNA of the CDR3 is TGTGCCAGCAGCGACAGGGGGCCGGTCGAGACCCAGTACTTC. Protein sequence: CASSDRGPVETQYF.

The chain couples TRBV9 to TRBJ1-2; 9 positions match TRBD1. In germline, CDR1 is SGDLS, CDR2 YYNGEE. The CDR3 consists of 14 residues. With 2 bases clipped from V and 3 bases from J, the junction kept 2 bases outside the gene matches. In nucleotides, the CDR3 is TGTGCCAGCAGCGTCACAGGGGGCGACTATGGCTACACCTTC. Translated: CASSVTGGDYGYTF.